This T cell receptor (beta chain) originates from a study of blood T cell repertoires in COVID-19. Study at large: PBMCs, B-cell-depleted T cells, or T cells were the source of the cDNA or gDNA that made up the material.

Sequenced by immunoSEQ multiplex PCR; TCRdb stores in-frame clones only, minus some. The data show more than 95,000 clones, more than 75% seen once. The CDR3 has 15 amino acids. Germline values: CDR1 SGHTA, CDR2 FQGNSA. Unmatched junction bases numbered 9, after V lost 1 base and J lost 7 bases. This clone was seen a single time. Sequenced material: peripheral blood. V is TRBV7-2 and J is TRBJ2-7; 8 positions agree with TRBD2. The TCR was taken from a man aged 55 to 69 with acute or convalescent COVID-19. The DNA for the CDR3 is TGTGCCAGCAGCTTAGACGGGGTCCCGGGAGGGGAGCAGTACGTC. This sequence encodes CASSLDGVPGGEQYV.